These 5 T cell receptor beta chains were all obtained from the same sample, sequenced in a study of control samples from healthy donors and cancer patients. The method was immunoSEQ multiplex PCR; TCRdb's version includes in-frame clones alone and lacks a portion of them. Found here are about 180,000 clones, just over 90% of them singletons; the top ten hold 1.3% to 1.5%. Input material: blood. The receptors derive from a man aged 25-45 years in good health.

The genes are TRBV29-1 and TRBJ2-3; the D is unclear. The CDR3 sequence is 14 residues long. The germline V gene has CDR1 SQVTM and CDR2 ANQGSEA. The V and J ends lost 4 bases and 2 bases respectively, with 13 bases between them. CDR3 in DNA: TGCAGCGTTGTGTACGGAAGTTCCACAGATACGCAGTATTTT. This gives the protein CSVVYGSSTDTQYF.

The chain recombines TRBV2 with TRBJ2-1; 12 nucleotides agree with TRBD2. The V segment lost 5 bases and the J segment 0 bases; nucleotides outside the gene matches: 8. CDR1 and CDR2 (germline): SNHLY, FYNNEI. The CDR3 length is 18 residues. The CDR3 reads CASSSGLAGSSSYNEQFF. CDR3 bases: TGTGCCAGCAGTTCGGGACTAGCGGGCTCGAGCTCCTACAATGAGCAGTTCTTC.

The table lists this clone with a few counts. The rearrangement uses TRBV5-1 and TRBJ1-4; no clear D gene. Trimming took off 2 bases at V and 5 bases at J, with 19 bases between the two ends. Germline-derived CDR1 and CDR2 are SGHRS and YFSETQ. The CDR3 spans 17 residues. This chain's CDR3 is CASSLDPLSLVNEKLFF. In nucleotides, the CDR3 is TGCGCCAGCAGCTTAGATCCTTTAAGCCTTGTAAATGAAAAACTGTTTTTT.

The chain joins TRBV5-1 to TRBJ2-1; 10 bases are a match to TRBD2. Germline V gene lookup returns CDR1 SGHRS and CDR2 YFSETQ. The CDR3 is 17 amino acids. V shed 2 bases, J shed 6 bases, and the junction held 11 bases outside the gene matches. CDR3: CASSFILAGANGNEQFF. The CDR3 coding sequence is TGCGCCAGCAGCTTCATCCTAGCGGGAGCAAATGGCAATGAGCAGTTCTTC. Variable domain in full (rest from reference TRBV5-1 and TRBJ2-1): KAGVTQTPRYLIKTRGQQVTLSCSPISGHRSVSWYQQTPGQGLQFLFEYFSETQRNKGNFPGRFSGRQFSNSRSEMNVSTLELGDSALYLCASSFILAGANGNEQFFGPGTRLTVL.

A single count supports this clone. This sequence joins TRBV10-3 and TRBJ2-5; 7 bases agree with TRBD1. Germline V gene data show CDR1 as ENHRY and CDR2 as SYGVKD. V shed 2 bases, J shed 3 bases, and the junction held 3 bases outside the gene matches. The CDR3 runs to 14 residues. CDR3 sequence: CAISERGQKETQYF. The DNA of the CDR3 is TGTGCCATCAGTGAGCGGGGACAGAAAGAGACCCAGTACTTC.